These 29 T cell receptor beta chains were all obtained from the same sample, sequenced in a study of shared clonotypes between healthy human individuals. The method was immunoSEQ multiplex PCR; TCRdb's version includes in-frame clones alone and lacks a portion of them. The profile shows 2 million to 2.5 million clones, under 95% of them singletons. The specimen sequenced was naive CD4+ T cells from PBMCs. The subset denotes: CD45RA+ positively selected. These receptor sequences come from a man aged 18 to 35 in good health. Some clones in this sample may be carry-over from other donors' samples.

The rearrangement links TRBV28 to TRBJ1-4; no firm D call. With 1 base removed from V and 4 bases from J, the gap between germline ends came to 10 bases. Germline assignment: CDR1 MDHEN and CDR2 SYDVKM. The CDR3 covers 15 residues. The CDR3 loop is CASSLSRPSNEKLFF. The CDR3 DNA reads TGTGCCAGCAGTTTATCCCGGCCGAGTAATGAAAAACTGTTTTTT.

Comments on this clone: Within the sample, other DNA sequences also encode this same CDR3. The chain is built from TRBV20-1 and TRBJ2-3; D not resolved. The V end lost 3 bases, the J end lost 6 bases, and 7 bases lay between the germline ends. Germline-derived CDR1 and CDR2 are DFQATT and SNEGSKA (reference sequence). The CDR3 loop spans 11 amino acids. DNA of the CDR3: TGCAGTGCTAGCAGTCCGGATACGCAGTATTTT. Residues: CSASSPDTQYF.

The CDR3 loop is CASGRGGEQGNQPQHF. For the CDR3, the DNA is TGTGCCAGCGGCCGGGGGGGGGAACAGGGTAATCAGCCCCAGCATTTT. The rearrangement joins TRBV2 to TRBJ1-5; possible D gene TRBD1, 6 bases. V lost 8 bases and J 4 bases, leaving 21 bases between the germline ends. Germline V gene sequence: CDR1 SNHLY, CDR2 FYNNEI. The CDR3 runs to 16 residues.

The chain is built from TRBV6-5 and TRBJ1-4; maybe TRBD1 (5 bases). The length of the CDR3 is 16 residues. The V gene's germline CDR1 is MNHEY and CDR2 SVGAGI. V was trimmed by 2 bases and J by 5 bases, leaving 15 bases between them. CDR3 in DNA: TGTGCCAGCAGTTACGGGGCCGCCCTTCGAAATGAAAAACTGTTTTTT. It translates to CASSYGAALRNEKLFF.

V is TRBV7-6 and J is TRBJ2-3, with 7 bases lining up with TRBD2. Per the germline V gene, CDR1 is SGHVS and CDR2 is FNYEAQ. The CDR3 contains 16 residues. The J segment lost 2 bases and the V segment lost 0 bases, leaving 5 bases of the junction unmatched. CDR3 nucleotides: TGTGCCAGCAGCTTAGCGCCCAGCGGGATCACAGATACGCAGTATTTT. Protein: CASSLAPSGITDTQYF.

The rearrangement uses TRBV6-4 and TRBJ2-1, with TRBD2 identical over 10 bases. Losses at the gene ends were 3 bases for V and 2 bases for J; bases not matched to a gene: 1. The germline gives CDR1 MRHNA, CDR2 SNTAGT. The CDR3 has 15 amino acids. CDR3 nucleotide sequence: TGTGCCAGCAGTGAGCTAGCGGGAGCCTACAATGAGCAGTTCTTC. Protein product: CASSELAGAYNEQFF.

This sequence joins TRBV2 and TRBJ2-5; TRBD1 might be the D (6 bases). V was cut by 7 bases and J by 5 bases, with 23 bases left in between. The CDR3 totals 16 residues. Germline assignment: CDR1 SNHLY and CDR2 FYNNEI. The CDR3 reads CASTPKTGFGWETQYF. As DNA, the CDR3 is TGTGCCAGCACCCCAAAAACAGGGTTCGGGTGGGAGACCCAGTACTTC.

The J gene is TRBJ2-3, the V gene TRBV6-4; D is perhaps TRBD1 or TRBD2 (5 bases each). Per germline, CDR1 MRHNA and CDR2 SNTAGT. V was shortened by 6 bases and J by 0 bases, with 22 bases between the two germline ends. The CDR3 contains 18 residues. The CDR3 loop reads CASSPSRAYRTSTDTQYF. The CDR3 bases are TGTGCCAGCAGCCCATCGAGGGCGTACAGGACTAGCACAGATACGCAGTATTTT.

The rearrangement joins TRBV4-2 to TRBJ1-2, with TRBD1 matching 8 bases. The CDR3 length is 15 residues. Germline loops: CDR1 LGHNA, CDR2 YNFKEQ. V lost 1 base to trimming and J lost 1 base; unmatched junction nucleotides: 2. The CDR3 DNA follows: TGTGCCAGCAGCCAAGCGGACAGGGATAACTATGGCTACACCTTC. This gives the protein CASSQADRDNYGYTF.

The gene calls are TRBV9 and TRBJ2-6, with D possibly matching TRBD1 (6 bases). The CDR3 is 17 residues long. The V gene's germline CDR1 is SGDLS and CDR2 YYNGEE. The ends were cut back, 3 bases at V and 4 bases at J, with 17 bases in the middle. CDR3 region: CASSERTARSGANVLTF. DNA for the CDR3: TGTGCCAGCAGCGAAAGGACAGCACGCTCAGGGGCCAACGTCCTGACTTTC.

The rearrangement links TRBV6-1 to TRBJ2-7, with TRBD2 identical over 9 bases. V shed 6 bases, J shed 4 bases, and the junction held 10 bases outside the gene matches. The CDR3 contains 15 residues. CDR1 MNHNS and CDR2 SASEGT come from the germline V gene. The CDR3 region is CASRLTPSGAYEQYF. CDR3 nucleotides: TGTGCCAGCAGGCTAACTCCTAGCGGGGCTTACGAGCAGTACTTC.

This clone was seen just once. A read error may account for a junction end that differs from germline. This chain links TRBV5-1 with TRBJ2-1; D remains ambiguous. Per germline, CDR1 SGHRS and CDR2 YFSETQ. The CDR3 runs to 15 residues. Written as DNA, the CDR3 is TGCGCCAGCAGCTTTTATCTAGGCTCCAACAATGAGCAGTTCTTC. Amino acid sequence: CASSFYLGSNNEQFF.

The rearrangement links TRBV5-1 to TRBJ2-5; 11 nucleotides align to TRBD2. Germline CDR1 is SGHRS and CDR2 is YFSETQ. The V gene end was trimmed by 7 bases and the J gene end by 2 bases; junction bases not matched to a gene: 16. CDR3 length: 18 residues. CDR3 sequence (DNA): TGCGCCAGCGTTTCGGAACTAGCGGGAGCTCCCTCTCAAGAGACCCAGTACTTC. This encodes CASVSELAGAPSQETQYF.

On this clone itself: Different DNA sequences within this sample yield the same CDR3. The V call is TRBV30, the J call TRBJ2-5; D unclear. The germline V gene encodes CDR1 GTSNPN and CDR2 SVGIG (reference sequence). The ends were cut back, 0 bases at V and 4 bases at J, with 6 bases in the middle. The CDR3 is made up of 12 amino acids. The CDR3 reads CAWSVRRETQYF. The CDR3 DNA follows: TGTGCCTGGAGTGTACGTAGAGAGACCCAGTACTTC. Variable domain in full (rest from reference TRBV30 and TRBJ2-5): SQTIHQWPATLVQPVGSPLSLECTVEGTSNPNLYWYRQAAGRGLQLLFYSVGIGQISSEVPQNLSASRPQDRQFILSSKKLLLSDSGFYLCAWSVRRETQYFGPGTRLLVL.

Of note for this clone: Other nucleotide sequences in the sample specify the same CDR3. This chain uses TRBV5-1 with TRBJ1-1, with no clear D. The CDR3 contains 14 residues. The V gene lost 0 bases and the J gene lost 4 bases, with 10 bases spanning the gap. From germline, CDR1 is SGHRS and CDR2 YFSETQ. The chain's CDR3 is CASSLAGVGTEAFF. CDR3 nucleotide sequence: TGCGCCAGCAGCTTGGCCGGGGTAGGCACTGAAGCTTTCTTT.

The chain carries TRBV5-1 and TRBJ2-5, with 9 bases lining up with TRBD2. The ends lost 3 bases at V and 1 base at J; junction bases unmatched: 13. CDR1 SGHRS and CDR2 YFSETQ come from the germline V gene. The CDR3 is 18 amino acids. The CDR3 region is CASSSIYISGSGQETQYF. Written as DNA, the CDR3 is TGCGCCAGCAGCTCAATTTACATTAGCGGGAGTGGCCAAGAGACCCAGTACTTC.

This chain uses TRBV7-9 with TRBJ2-2; D not certain. The V gene's germline CDR1 is SEHNR and CDR2 FQNEAQ (reference sequence). Between the trimmed V and J ends, which lost 2 bases and 3 bases, there was a span of 7 bases. This CDR3 is 14 amino acids long. Here the CDR3 DNA reads TGTGCCAGCAGCTTAATTCGGGACACCGGGGAGCTGTTTTTT. This encodes CASSLIRDTGELFF.

The chain links TRBV28 to TRBJ2-7; D gene ambiguous. CDR3 length: 13 amino acids. The germline V gene has CDR1 MDHEN and CDR2 SYDVKM. Trimming pared 6 bases from V and 0 bases from J, leaving 9 bases between. In nucleotides, the CDR3 is TGTGCCAGCAGCTACGGGCCCTCCTACGAGCAGTACTTC. Its protein is CASSYGPSYEQYF.

The sample holds one count of this clone. The genes are TRBV4-1 and TRBJ2-3; D gene unclear. Between the trimmed V and J ends, which lost 0 bases and 0 bases, there was a span of 16 bases. Germline V gene data show CDR1 as MGHRA and CDR2 as YSYEKL. This CDR3 contains 18 residues. The CDR3 sequence is CASSQESFGLTSTDTQYF. In nucleotides, the CDR3 is TGCGCCAGCAGCCAAGAAAGCTTCGGCCTAACTAGCACAGATACGCAGTATTTT.

This chain links TRBV7-2 with TRBJ2-5; D unclear. The ends were cut back, 2 bases at V and 3 bases at J, with 7 bases in the middle. The germline gives CDR1 SGHTA, CDR2 FQGNSA. The CDR3 contains 13 residues. CDR3 bases: TGTGCCAGCAGCTTACTAAGGGAAGAGACCCAGTACTTC. Protein: CASSLLREETQYF. Looking up the rest from reference TRBV7-2 and TRBJ2-5 gives the full variable domain: GAGVSQSPSNKVTEKGKDVELRCDPISGHTALYWYRQSLGQGLEFLIYFQGNSAPDKSGLPSDRFSAERTGGSVSTLTIQRTQQEDSAVYLCASSLLREETQYFGPGTRLLVL.

This rearrangement joins TRBV6-6 to TRBJ2-2; D not certain. CDR3 length equals 14 residues. Germline assignment: CDR1 MNHNY and CDR2 SVGAGI (reference sequence). V lost 7 bases, J lost 0 bases, and 9 bases lay in between. Written as DNA, the CDR3 is TGTGCCAGCAAAACCACATCGAACACCGGGGAGCTGTTTTTT. Protein sequence: CASKTTSNTGELFF.

The count of this clone is one. The chain joins TRBV2 to TRBJ2-5; D possibly uses TRBD1 or TRBD2 (5 bases each). The ends were cut back, 4 bases at V and 5 bases at J, with 14 bases in the middle. This CDR3 region has 14 residues. Germline V CDR1 and CDR2: SNHLY, FYNNEI. The CDR3, as DNA: TGTGCCAGCAGTGGGGGACGGGCGGTCGAGACCCAGTACTTC. It is translated as CASSGGRAVETQYF.

The chain uses TRBV7-2 and TRBJ2-7; 8 bases agree with TRBD2. Trimming took 5 bases from V and 3 from J; bases not matched to a gene: 9. Germline-derived CDR1 and CDR2 are SGHTA and FQGNSA. The CDR3 has 15 amino acids. The CDR3 loop reads CASSLGWTSYYEQYF. The DNA of the CDR3 is TGTGCCAGCAGCCTAGGGTGGACTAGCTACTACGAGCAGTACTTC.

The genes are TRBV6-5 and TRBJ2-3, with D maybe TRBD1 (6 bases). Germline CDR1 reads MNHEY; CDR2 reads SVGAGI. This CDR3 has 14 residues. Trimming left V 0 bases short and J 4 bases short, with 8 bases between. CDR3 DNA: TGTGCCAGCAGTTACTCGAAGGGGGCAGATACGCAGTATTTT. Translation: CASSYSKGADTQYF.

This clone was seen only once. This chain's CDR3 is CASSRNRNSDTEAFF. CDR3 DNA sequence: TGTGCCAGCTCGCGTAACAGGAACTCAGACACTGAAGCTTTCTTT. The V gene is TRBV18, the J gene TRBJ1-1; D is perhaps TRBD1 (5 bases). Trimming took 6 bases from V and 3 from J, leaving 17 bases between them. Germline values: CDR1 KGHSH, CDR2 LQKENI. CDR3 length equals 15 residues.

This clone is a singleton in its sample. The genes are TRBV28 and TRBJ1-5; 7 nucleotides line up with TRBD1. Germline loops: CDR1 MDHEN, CDR2 SYDVKM. The V gene end was trimmed by 4 bases and the J gene end by 0 bases; junction bases not matched to a gene: 3. The CDR3 contains 15 residues. The CDR3 nucleotides read TGTGCCAGCAGTTCAAGACAGGGTAGCAATCAGCCCCAGCATTTT. Residues: CASSSRQGSNQPQHF. The full variable domain, with the rest looked up from reference TRBV28 and TRBJ1-5, is DVKVTQSSRYLVKRTGEKVFLECVQDMDHENMFWYRQDPGLGLRLIYFSYDVKMKEKGDIPEGYSVSREKKERFSLILESASTNQTSMYLCASSSRQGSNQPQHFGDGTRLSIL.

V gene TRBV5-4 combines with J gene TRBJ2-5; 7 bases are a match to TRBD2. Losses at the gene ends were 4 bases for V and 0 bases for J; bases not matched to a gene: 9. Germline V gene data show CDR1 as SGHNT and CDR2 as YYREEE (reference sequence). This CDR3 is 16 amino acids long. CDR3 nucleotide sequence: TGTGCCAGCAGCCCTTATGGACTAGACAACCAAGAGACCCAGTACTTC. It encodes CASSPYGLDNQETQYF.

On this clone: The sample carries other DNA sequences with the same CDR3. The J gene is TRBJ2-1, the V gene TRBV7-7, with 7 nucleotides matching TRBD1. Germline CDR1 and CDR2: SSHAT and FNYEAQ (reference sequence). The CDR3 spans 13 residues. The ends lost 1 base at V and 8 bases at J; junction bases unmatched: 2. The CDR3 region is CASSLDRGDEQFF. The CDR3 DNA follows: TGTGCCAGCAGCTTAGACAGGGGCGATGAGCAGTTCTTC.

This sequence joins TRBV27 and TRBJ1-1; 7 nucleotides align to TRBD1. The CDR3 covers 14 residues. With 3 bases clipped from V and 4 bases from J, the junction kept 5 bases outside the gene matches. From germline, CDR1 is MNHEY and CDR2 SMNVEV (reference sequence). CDR3: CASSFGQVATEAFF. CDR3 coding DNA: TGTGCCAGCAGTTTCGGACAGGTAGCCACTGAAGCTTTCTTT.